Below are 12 T cell receptor beta chains sequenced from a single sample in a study of cytomegalovirus exposure and HLA in healthy donors. Researchers ran the PCR with 60 Vbeta and 13 Jbeta primers. Produced via immunoSEQ multiplex PCR; TCRdb's table is partial and in-frame only. This repertoire shows approximately 140,000 clones, 88% found once; its top ten account for more than 0.5%. Source material: PBMCs. All receptors derive from a woman aged 40 to 50 in good health and CMV-seronegative.

Concerning this clone itself: A junction end diverges from the germline sequence, so it may reflect a read error. Within the sample, other DNA sequences also encode this same CDR3. This chain connects TRBV6-4 to TRBJ1-1; D gene ambiguous. The CDR3 runs 14 residues. Germline V CDR1 and CDR2: MRHNA, SNTAGT. The CDR3 sequence: CASTMDSMNTEAFF. DNA of the CDR3: TGTGCCAGCACCATGGACTCGATGAACACTGAAGCCTTCTTT.

V and J are TRBV5-1 and TRBJ2-7, with D tentatively TRBD2 (5 bases). Trimming left V 0 bases short and J 5 bases short, with 15 bases between. Looked up from germline, CDR1 is SGHRS and CDR2 is YFSETQ. This CDR3 contains 15 residues. The CDR3 DNA is TGCGCCAGCAGCTTGGGTGTGGACGGGGTGGACGAGCAGTACTTC. This translates into CASSLGVDGVDEQYF.

The rearrangement joins TRBV6-6 to TRBJ2-5; the D gene is possibly TRBD1 (6 bases). Looked up from germline, CDR1 is MNHNY and CDR2 is SVGAGI (reference sequence). The V and J ends lost 8 bases and 2 bases respectively, with 12 bases between them. The CDR3 loop spans 13 amino acids. CDR3 amino acids: CASGSGQQETQYF. For the CDR3, the DNA is TGTGCCAGCGGGTCGGGACAACAAGAGACCCAGTACTTC.

This sequence joins TRBV11-3 and TRBJ2-3; the match to TRBD2 covers 11 bases. Germline CDR1 and CDR2: SGHNT and YENEEA. J gave up 5 bases and V 3 bases, and 10 bases lay outside the gene matches. There are 17 residues in the CDR3. CDR3 DNA sequence: TGTGCCAGCAGCTTTAGGTCGGATCTAGCGGGAGGAGATACGCAGTATTTT. Translation: CASSFRSDLAGGDTQYF.

The J gene is TRBJ1-2, the V gene TRBV6-1, with 7 bases fitting TRBD1. The CDR3 contains 14 residues. The V and J ends lost 5 bases and 8 bases, in that order; junction bases with no gene match: 11. CDR1 MNHNS and CDR2 SASEGT come from the germline V gene. CDR3 sequence reads: CASSPPRGSEGYTF. The DNA of the CDR3 is TGTGCCAGCAGTCCCCCCAGGGGGAGTGAAGGCTACACCTTC.

The genes are TRBV2 and TRBJ1-1; no clear D. There are 14 residues in the CDR3. Between the trimmed V and J ends, which lost 8 bases and 0 bases, there was a span of 13 bases. From germline, CDR1 is SNHLY and CDR2 FYNNEI. This CDR3 is CASSPIGMNTEAFF. The CDR3 DNA is TGTGCCAGCTCTCCGATTGGCATGAACACTGAAGCTTTCTTT. Filled out from reference TRBV2 and TRBJ1-1, the complete variable domain reads EPEVTQTPSHQVTQMGQEVILRCVPISNHLYFYWYRQILGQKVEFLVSFYNNEISEKSEIFDDQFSVERPDGSNFTLKIRSTKLEDSAMYFCASSPIGMNTEAFFGQGTRLTVV.

The rearrangement links TRBV2 to TRBJ2-1, with a weak D call TRBD2 (5 bases). Germline V gene lookup returns CDR1 SNHLY and CDR2 FYNNEI. V lost 8 bases to trimming and J lost 6 bases, with 29 bases between them. The CDR3 runs to 18 residues. The CDR3: CASRPEVPDWGTRNEQFF. The CDR3, as DNA: TGTGCCAGCCGACCCGAAGTTCCGGACTGGGGAACTCGCAATGAGCAGTTCTTC.

The chain links TRBV4-1 to TRBJ2-5, with TRBD1 as a possible D gene (6 bases). The J call may not be correct, given that the DNA end is closer to TRBJ2-7. Germline-derived CDR1 and CDR2 are MGHRA and YSYEKL. The CDR3 extends over 17 amino acids. CDR3 in DNA: TGCGCCAGCAGCCAAGAGGGACCGGGACACTTCTCCTACGAGCAGTACTTC. This sequence encodes CASSQEGPGHFSYEQYF.

The chain links TRBV5-1 to TRBJ2-1; 11 bases fit TRBD1. The CDR3 is 15 amino acids. The trim removed 4 bases at V and 6 bases at J, leaving 6 bases unmatched. The V gene's germline CDR1 is SGHRS and CDR2 YFSETQ. For the CDR3, the DNA is TGCGCCAGCAGCACCTCCGGGACAGGGGGCAATGAGCAGTTCTTC. As protein: CASSTSGTGGNEQFF.

V is TRBV7-9 and J is TRBJ2-7; no reliable D call. Germline V lookup: CDR1 SEHNR, CDR2 FQNEAQ (reference sequence). Trimming removed 4 bases at V and 7 bases at J, with 14 bases between. The length of the CDR3 is 13 residues. For the CDR3, the DNA is TGTGCCAGCAGCTCCCTGCTGGCTTGGGAGCAGTACTTC. Translated, it gives CASSSLLAWEQYF.

The chain combines TRBV7-2 with TRBJ2-5, with a tentative D call TRBD2 (6 bases). The CDR3 length is 15 residues. V lost 4 bases to trimming and J lost 1 base, with 13 bases between them. Germline loops: CDR1 SGHTA, CDR2 FQGNSA. CDR3 in amino acids: CASSSSWGVQETQYF. Here the CDR3 DNA reads TGTGCCAGCAGCTCCTCTTGGGGGGTCCAAGAGACCCAGTACTTC. Combining the CDR3 with reference TRBV7-2 and TRBJ2-5 gives the whole variable domain GAGVSQSPSNKVTEKGKDVELRCDPISGHTALYWYRQSLGQGLEFLIYFQGNSAPDKSGLPSDRFSAERTGGSVSTLTIQRTQQEDSAVYLCASSSSWGVQETQYFGPGTRLLVL.

This chain connects TRBV5-1 to TRBJ2-1; D remains ambiguous. Germline V CDR1 and CDR2: SGHRS, YFSETQ. This CDR3 is 14 amino acids long. V lost 0 bases and J 10 bases, leaving 14 bases between the germline ends. This chain's CDR3 is CASSLVSAVYEQFF. As DNA, the CDR3 is TGCGCCAGCAGCTTGGTCTCCGCGGTGTACGAGCAGTTCTTC.